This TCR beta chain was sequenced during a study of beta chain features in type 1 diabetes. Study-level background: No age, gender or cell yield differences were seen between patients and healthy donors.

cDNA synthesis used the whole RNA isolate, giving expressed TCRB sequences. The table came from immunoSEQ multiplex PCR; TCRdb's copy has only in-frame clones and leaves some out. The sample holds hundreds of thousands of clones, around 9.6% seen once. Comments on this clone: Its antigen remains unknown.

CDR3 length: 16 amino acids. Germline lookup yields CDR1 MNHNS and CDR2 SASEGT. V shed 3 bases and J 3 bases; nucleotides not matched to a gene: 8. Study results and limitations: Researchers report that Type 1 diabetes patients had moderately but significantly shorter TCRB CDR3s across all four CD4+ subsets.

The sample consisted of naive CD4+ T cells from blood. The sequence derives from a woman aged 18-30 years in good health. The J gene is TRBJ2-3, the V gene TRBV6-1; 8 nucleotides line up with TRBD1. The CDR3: CASSDQRTGRTDTQYF. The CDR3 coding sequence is TGTGCCAGCAGTGACCAGAGGACAGGGAGAACAGATACGCAGTATTTT.